The rows below give T cell receptor beta chains drawn from one sample of a study of blood T cell repertoires in COVID-19. TCRdb's table, derived via immunoSEQ multiplex PCR, lists solely in-frame clones and lacks some. The sample has under 40,000 clones, around 95% seen once. Sequencing input: peripheral blood. The receptors were gathered from a human donor with active COVID-19. The donor label of this sample is uncertain. Both conserved end residues are part of each CDR3. The D gene is left open where the match is weak. The listing skips clone size in some rows; elsewhere it reads once, few, many or a size class.

v_call,d_call,clone_size,j_call,cdr3_aa,cdr3_nt
TRBV13,TRBD1,-,TRBJ2-7,CASSPATSSWTGAILSSYEQYF,TGTGCCAGCAGCCCCGCCACCAGCAGCTGGACAGGGGCCATACTGAGCTCCTACGAGCAGTACTTC
TRBV7-8,TRBD1,once,TRBJ1-1,CASSPGQAPRKNMNTEAFF,TGTGCCAGCAGCCCGGGACAGGCCCCGAGGAAAAATATGAACACTGAAGCTTTCTTT
TRBV7-2,-,-,TRBJ2-3,CASSTWTPNQDTQYF,TGTGCCAGCAGCACCTGGACTCCTAACCAGGATACGCAGTATTTT
TRBV19,TRBD2,-,TRBJ2-5,CASSPGLAGDGFETQYF,TGTGCCAGTAGTCCAGGACTAGCGGGCGATGGGTTTGAGACCCAGTACTTC
TRBV18,TRBD1,-,TRBJ2-7,CASSPQPGQPSYEQYF,TGTGCCAGCTCACCACAACCGGGACAGCCTTCCTACGAGCAGTACTTC
TRBV6-1,TRBD2,-,TRBJ2-1,CASSESGGPPYNEQFF,TGTGCCAGCAGTGAATCGGGAGGGCCCCCCTACAATGAGCAGTTCTTC
TRBV24-1,TRBD1,-,TRBJ2-1,CATSDGDRVNEQFF,TGTGCCACCAGTGACGGGGACAGGGTCAATGAGCAGTTCTTC
TRBV3-1/TRBV3-2,-,-,TRBJ1-3,CASSQVSGHLRNTIYF,TGTGCCAGCAGCCAAGTTTCGGGACATTTACGAAACACCATATATTTT
TRBV5-5,TRBD1,-,TRBJ1-3,CASSWGQGMANTIYF,TGTGCCAGCAGCTGGGGACAGGGGATGGCAAACACCATATATTTT
TRBV11-2,-,-,TRBJ2-7,CASSQSYEQYF,TGTGCCAGCAGCCAATCCTACGAGCAGTACTTC
TRBV6-6,TRBD1,-,TRBJ2-7,CASSYRDRASRNEQYF,TGTGCCAGCAGTTACCGGGACAGGGCCTCTCGGAACGAGCAGTACTTC
TRBV5-1,-,-,TRBJ2-2,CASSSRFPGVPDLGELFF,TGCGCCAGCAGCTCCCGTTTTCCGGGAGTTCCGGACTTGGGGGAGCTGTTTTTT
TRBV3-1/TRBV3-2,TRBD1,-,TRBJ1-6,CASSQDWADRGEDSPLHF,TGTGCCAGCAGCCAAGATTGGGCGGACAGGGGGGAGGATTCACCCCTCCACTTT
TRBV10-2,TRBD2,-,TRBJ2-3,CASSDTSGGTDTQYF,TGCGCCAGCAGTGACACTAGCGGGGGCACAGATACGCAGTATTTT
TRBV28,TRBD2,-,TRBJ2-4,CASSLRGRAYGAKNIQYF,TGTGCCAGCAGTTTGCGCGGGAGGGCCTATGGGGCCAAAAACATTCAGTACTTC
TRBV19,-,-,TRBJ2-4,CASSSPGAQNIQYF,TGTGCCAGTAGTAGTCCAGGGGCCCAAAACATTCAGTACTTC
TRBV6-1,TRBD1,-,TRBJ1-5,CASSGGTGPSNQPQHF,TGTGCCAGCAGTGGGGGGACAGGGCCGAGCAATCAGCCCCAGCATTTT
TRBV27,TRBD2,-,TRBJ2-3,CASSPGSGATDTQYF,TGTGCCAGCAGTCCCGGGAGCGGGGCTACAGATACGCAGTATTTT
TRBV7-9,-,-,TRBJ2-1,CASSRRPNEQFF,TGTGCCAGCAGCCGGAGGCCCAATGAGCAGTTCTTC
TRBV27,-,-,TRBJ2-1,CASTRDFSFYNEQFF,TGTGCCAGCACAAGGGACTTCTCTTTTTACAATGAGCAGTTCTTC
TRBV29-1,-,-,TRBJ1-5,CSVGTAFNQPQHF,TGCAGCGTTGGGACAGCTTTCAATCAGCCCCAGCATTTT
TRBV4-1,TRBD1,-,TRBJ2-6,CASSLLLMGDRVRAGANVLTF,TGCGCCAGCAGCCTCCTCCTCATGGGAGACAGGGTTAGAGCTGGGGCCAACGTCCTGACTTTC
TRBV6-5,TRBD1,-,TRBJ1-1,CASTRTGVNTEAFF,TGTGCCAGCACTAGGACAGGGGTGAACACTGAAGCTTTCTTT
TRBV11-3,-,-,TRBJ1-3,CASSLAFGSGNTIYF,TGTGCCAGCAGCTTAGCCTTCGGCTCTGGAAACACCATATATTTT
TRBV19,TRBD2,-,TRBJ2-4,CASSIETSGPKNIQYF,TGTGCCAGTAGTATAGAGACTAGCGGCCCAAAAAACATTCAGTACTTC
TRBV5-1,TRBD1,-,TRBJ1-2,CASSTSPGTEGYTF,TGCGCCAGCAGCACGAGTCCCGGGACAGAAGGCTACACCTTC
TRBV6-1,TRBD2,-,TRBJ2-5,CASSEVTGGGETQYF,TGTGCCAGCAGTGAAGTTACGGGGGGAGGTGAGACCCAGTACTTC
TRBV28,TRBD1,-,TRBJ2-2,CASSLSRGLAGELFF,TGTGCCAGCAGTTTAAGCAGGGGGCTCGCCGGGGAGCTGTTTTTT
TRBV5-1,TRBD1,-,TRBJ2-1,CASSPRQGAGEQFF,TGCGCCAGCAGCCCCCGACAGGGGGCGGGTGAGCAGTTCTTC
TRBV6-6,-,-,TRBJ2-2,CASSGGTGELFF,TGTGCCAGCAGTGGCGGCACCGGGGAGCTGTTTTTT
TRBV4-3,-,-,TRBJ1-1,CASSPQGSVAEAFF,TGCGCCAGCAGCCCTCAGGGGAGTGTAGCTGAAGCTTTCTTT
TRBV5-1,TRBD1,-,TRBJ2-1,CASSLDGTGGNEQFF,TGCGCCAGCAGCTTGGACGGGACAGGGGGGAATGAGCAGTTCTTC
TRBV11-3,TRBD1,-,TRBJ2-3,CASLKGASDTQYF,TGTGCCAGCCTCAAGGGGGCCTCGGATACGCAGTATTTT
TRBV5-1,-,-,TRBJ2-1,CATRVAVIDEQFF,TGCGCCACCAGAGTTGCCGTAATAGATGAGCAGTTCTTC
TRBV20-1,-,-,TRBJ2-3,CSASPVAGATDTQYF,TGCAGTGCTAGTCCCGTGGCAGGGGCGACAGATACGCAGTATTTT
TRBV7-8,-,-,TRBJ1-2,CASSLAGRGTGGYTF,TGTGCCAGCAGCTTAGCGGGGAGGGGGACGGGAGGCTACACCTTC
TRBV19,TRBD1,-,TRBJ1-2,CASSSRTGDGYTF,TGTGCCAGTAGTAGTCGTACAGGGGATGGCTACACCTTC
TRBV18,-,-,TRBJ1-1,CASSPPNSGEDTEAFF,TGTGCCAGCTCACCACCGAATTCGGGGGAGGACACTGAAGCTTTCTTT
TRBV9,TRBD2,-,TRBJ2-3,CASSDLAGGSEGTDTQYF,TGTGCCAGCAGCGACCTAGCGGGAGGGTCCGAGGGGACAGATACGCAGTATTTT
TRBV9,-,-,TRBJ2-3,CASSGTYTDTQYF,TGTGCCAGCAGCGGAACTTACACAGATACGCAGTATTTT
TRBV4-1,-,once,TRBJ1-1,CASSSPNLEGVSEKGAFF,TGCGCCAGCAGCTCCCCTAACTTAGAAGGGGTATCCGAAAAGGGAGCTTTCTTT
TRBV4-3,TRBD1,-,TRBJ2-1,CASSQSTGTGNNEQFF,TGCGCCAGCAGCCAGTCCACCGGGACAGGGAACAATGAGCAGTTCTTC
TRBV18,TRBD1,once,TRBJ1-4,CASSGLSGTGNEKLFF,TGTGCCAGCTCAGGCCTCTCCGGGACAGGGAATGAAAAACTGTTTTTT
TRBV9,-,once,TRBJ1-4,CASSPGGSRTNEKLFF,TGTGCCAGCAGCCCGGGAGGTAGTCGAACTAATGAAAAACTGTTTTTT
TRBV7-2,TRBD1,-,TRBJ1-5,CASSSGQGESNQPQHF,TGTGCCAGCAGCTCCGGACAGGGTGAGAGCAATCAGCCCCAGCATTTT